This is a list of T cell receptor beta chains from one sample in a study of T-cell memory formation after mild COVID-19. From the 5' RACE reads, TCRdb called clonotypes with MiXCR, one entry per CDR3 protein. The table includes more than 400,000 distinct CDR3 sequences, 15% to 20% detected once. Sequencing was carried out using PBMCs or a T cell subset sorted from them (not recorded which). These receptors were obtained from an adult woman who had mild COVID-19 (a few samples of this study predate the infection). Cell type and time point are not known. Both conserved end residues are part of each CDR3. Each record gives: V gene, CDR3 length, D gene, J gene, clone size, CDR3 DNA, CDR3 protein. D genes are given only for firm matches. Expanded clones get a size class; other rows say once, few or many, or leave the size out.

>TRBV20-1|15|TRBD2|TRBJ2-3|few
TGCAGTGCTATCCCAAGCGGGAGCTTAACAGATACGCAGTATTTT
CSAIPSGSLTDTQYF
>TRBV9|11|NA|TRBJ2-1|few
TGTGCCAGCAGCGTAGACACCGAGCAGTTCTTC
CASSVDTEQFF
>TRBV6-2/TRBV6-3|15|NA|TRBJ2-7|many
TGTGCCAGCAGTTACGGAGGGGTGCTTGAGTACGAGCAGTACTTC
CASSYGGVLEYEQYF
>TRBV9|17|NA|TRBJ2-7|NA
TGTGCCAGCAGCGTAGGTCAGGGATTAACTACCTCCTACGAGCAGTACTTC
CASSVGQGLTTSYEQYF
>TRBV5-1|18|NA|TRBJ2-2|NA
TGCGCCAGCAGCTTGGCCCCCTCTGGGGGGCCGGGCACCGGGGAGCTGTTTTTT
CASSLAPSGGPGTGELFF
>TRBV7-6|16|TRBD1|TRBJ1-2|NA
TGTGCCAGCAGCTTAGACCAGACAGGGCAAGGAGATGGCTACACCTTC
CASSLDQTGQGDGYTF
>TRBV7-9|16|NA|TRBJ2-3|NA
TGTGCCAGCCGACAGGCCGACAGGTTTCTTCCGTGGGCGCAGTATTTT
CASRQADRFLPWAQYF
>TRBV29-1|15|TRBD2|TRBJ2-5|NA
TGCAGCGTCCGGGGGGAAAGGGCGTCCCAAGAGACCCAGTACTTC
CSVRGERASQETQYF
>TRBV7-9|14|NA|TRBJ1-5|few
TGTGCCAGCAGCTTAGCCCCGGACAATCAGCCCCAGCATTTT
CASSLAPDNQPQHF
>TRBV5-1|14|NA|TRBJ2-1|NA
TGCGCCAGCAGCTTCCCAGCGGACCGCAATGAGCAGTTCTTC
CASSFPADRNEQFF
>TRBV24-1|13|NA|TRBJ2-2|NA
TGTGCCACCAGTCTTAGTCTTACCGGGGAGCTGTTTTTT
CATSLSLTGELFF
>TRBV4-1|17|TRBD1|TRBJ1-5|NA
TGCGCCAGCAGCCAAGATGGGACAGGGTACTCCAATCAGCCCCAGCATTTT
CASSQDGTGYSNQPQHF